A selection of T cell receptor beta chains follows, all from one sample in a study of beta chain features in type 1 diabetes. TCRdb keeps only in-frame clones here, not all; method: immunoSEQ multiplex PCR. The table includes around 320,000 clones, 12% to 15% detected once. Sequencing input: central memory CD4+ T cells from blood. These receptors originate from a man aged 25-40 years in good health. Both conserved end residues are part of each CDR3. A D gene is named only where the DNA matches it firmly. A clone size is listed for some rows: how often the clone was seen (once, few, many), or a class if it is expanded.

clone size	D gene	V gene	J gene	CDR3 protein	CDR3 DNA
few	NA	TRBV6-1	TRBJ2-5	CASILASKETQYF	TGTGCCAGCATATTGGCGAGTAAAGAGACCCAGTACTTC
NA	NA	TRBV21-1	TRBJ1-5	CASSTKNEDRATRPQHF	TGTGCCAGCAGCACCAAAAATGAGGACAGGGCCACACGGCCCCAGCATTTT
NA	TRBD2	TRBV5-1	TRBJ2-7	CASSSLAGGTYEQYF	TGCGCCAGCAGCTCCCTAGCGGGGGGAACCTACGAGCAGTACTTC
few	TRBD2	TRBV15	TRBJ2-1	CATSTRLAGGRDEQFF	TGTGCCACCAGCACCCGACTAGCGGGAGGGAGGGATGAGCAGTTCTTC
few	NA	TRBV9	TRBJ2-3	CASSVGPYTDTQYF	TGTGCCAGCAGCGTAGGACCTTACACAGATACGCAGTATTTT
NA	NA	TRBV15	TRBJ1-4	CATSGRTGTVNEKLFF	TGTGCCACCAGCGGACGCACCGGGACGGTAAATGAAAAACTGTTTTTT
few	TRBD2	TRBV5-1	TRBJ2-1	CASSRTSGGSYNEQFF	TGCGCCAGCAGCCGTACTAGCGGGGGGTCTTACAATGAGCAGTTCTTC
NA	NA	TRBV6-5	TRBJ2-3	CASSRETDTDTQYF	TGTGCCAGCAGCAGGGAGACAGACACAGATACGCAGTATTTT
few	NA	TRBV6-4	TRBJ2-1	CASGGERLHEQFF	TGTGCCAGCGGCGGTGAACGGCTGCATGAGCAGTTCTTC
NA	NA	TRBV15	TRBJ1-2	CATSRDLSGYTF	TGTGCCACCAGCAGAGATTTGAGTGGCTACACCTTC
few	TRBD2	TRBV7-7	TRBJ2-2	CASSRGLAGTGELFF	TGTGCTAGCAGCCGCGGACTAGCGGGGACCGGGGAGCTGTTTTTT
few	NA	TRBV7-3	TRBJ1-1	CASGRERTFEAFF	TGTGCCAGCGGACGGGAGAGGACCTTCGAGGCTTTCTTT
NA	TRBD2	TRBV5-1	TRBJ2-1	CASSLDPSGYNEQFF	TGCGCCAGCAGCTTGGATCCTAGCGGATACAATGAGCAGTTCTTC
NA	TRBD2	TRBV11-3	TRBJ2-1	CASSPGLVSSYNEQFF	TGTGCCAGCAGCCCGGGACTAGTAAGCTCCTACAATGAGCAGTTCTTC
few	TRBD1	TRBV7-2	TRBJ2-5	CASTIRGIQETQYF	TGTGCCAGTACAATCAGGGGGATCCAAGAGACCCAGTACTTC
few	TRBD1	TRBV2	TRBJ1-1	CASSEDRGQRAFF	TGTGCCAGCAGTGAAGACAGGGGGCAACGAGCTTTCTTT
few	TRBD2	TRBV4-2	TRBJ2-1	CASSKAGLAANEQFF	TGTGCCAGCAGCAAGGCCGGACTAGCGGCCAATGAGCAGTTCTTC
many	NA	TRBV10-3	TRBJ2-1	CAISESRNLAWFF	TGTGCCATCAGTGAGTCCCGTAACCTAGCGTGGTTCTTC
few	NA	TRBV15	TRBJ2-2	CATSVRGHTGELFF	TGTGCCACCAGCGTCCGGGGACACACCGGGGAGCTGTTTTTT
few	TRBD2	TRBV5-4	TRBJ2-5	CASSPGLAGGPEETQYF	TGTGCCAGCAGCCCTGGACTAGCGGGAGGGCCGGAGGAGACCCAGTACTTC
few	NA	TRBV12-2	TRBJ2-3	CASRFLIAGASTDTQYF	TGTGCAAGTCGCTTTCTTATAGCGGGGGCTAGCACAGATACGCAGTATTTT
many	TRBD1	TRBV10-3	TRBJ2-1	CAISEPGGNEQFF	TGTGCCATCAGTGAACCAGGGGGCAATGAGCAGTTCTTC
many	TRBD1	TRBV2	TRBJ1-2	CASRTGTERGYTF	TGTGCCAGCAGAACCGGGACAGAAAGAGGCTACACCTTC
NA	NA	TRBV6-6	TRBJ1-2	CASSSQESYGYTF	TGTGCCAGCAGTTCGCAAGAGAGCTATGGCTACACCTTC
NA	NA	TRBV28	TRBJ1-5	CANADGPNQPQHF	TGTGCCAACGCCGACGGGCCCAATCAGCCCCAGCATTTT
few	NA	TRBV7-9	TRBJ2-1	CASSSPRVGRGTYNEQFF	TGTGCCAGCAGCTCCCCAAGGGTTGGCAGGGGCACCTACAATGAGCAGTTCTTC
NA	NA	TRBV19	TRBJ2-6	CASFDPRIRGSGANVLTF	TGTGCCAGTTTCGACCCACGGATCCGGGGTTCTGGGGCCAACGTCCTGACTTTC
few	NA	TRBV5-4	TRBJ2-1	CASSLRGVGYNEQFF	TGTGCCAGCAGCTTGCGGGGAGTAGGCTACAATGAGCAGTTCTTC
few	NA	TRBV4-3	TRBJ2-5	CASSQSGNPAGETQYF	TGCGCCAGCAGCCAGTCGGGGAACCCCGCCGGGGAGACCCAGTACTTC
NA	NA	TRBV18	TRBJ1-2	CASSETSGAPASYGYTF	TGTGCCAGCTCAGAAACCTCAGGGGCCCCCGCATCTTATGGCTACACCTTC
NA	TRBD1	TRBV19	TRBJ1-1	CASSTKGQGNTEAFF	TGTGCCAGTAGTACAAAAGGACAGGGAAACACTGAAGCTTTCTTT
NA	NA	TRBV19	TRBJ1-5	CASSGRTPNQPQHF	TGTGCCAGTAGTGGACGGACGCCTAATCAGCCCCAGCATTTT
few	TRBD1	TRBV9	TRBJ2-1	CASSPTRTGVNEQFF	TGTGCCAGCAGCCCGACTCGGACAGGGGTAAATGAGCAGTTCTTC
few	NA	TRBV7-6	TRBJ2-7	CASSLGSSRSYEQYF	TGTGCCAGCAGCTTAGGCAGCAGCCGATCCTACGAGCAGTACTTC
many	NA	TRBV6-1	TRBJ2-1	CASSEWGNEQFF	TGTGCCAGCAGTGAATGGGGGAATGAGCAGTTCTTC
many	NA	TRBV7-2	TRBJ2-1	CASSSGSGLIYNEQFF	TGTGCCAGCAGCTCCGGCTCCGGACTCATCTACAATGAGCAGTTCTTC
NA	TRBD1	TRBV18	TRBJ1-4	CASSPGTGGNEKLFF	TGTGCCAGCTCACCCGGGACAGGGGGGAATGAAAAACTGTTTTTT
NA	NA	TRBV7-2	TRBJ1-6	CASSLKWQNSPLHF	TGTGCCAGCAGCTTAAAATGGCAGAATTCACCCCTCCACTTT
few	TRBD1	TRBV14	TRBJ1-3	CASSPFVHRGFGNTIYF	TGTGCCAGCAGCCCATTCGTCCACAGGGGTTTCGGAAACACCATATATTTT
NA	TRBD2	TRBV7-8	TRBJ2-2	CASGRGGSRNTGELFF	TGTGCCAGCGGGAGGGGCGGGAGCCGGAACACCGGGGAGCTGTTTTTT